A single sample is the source of the 2 T cell receptor beta chains below, sequenced in a study of radiotherapy plus CTLA-4 blockade in lung cancer. The assay was immunoSEQ multiplex PCR, and TCRdb's table has in-frame clones only and misses some. The table shows tens of thousands of clones, with roughly 77% occurring only once. Sequences were derived from peripheral blood, sampled from a patient treated with radiotherapy plus ipilimumab. Every receptor here comes from a human donor with non-small cell lung cancer who had a complete response to radiotherapy plus ipilimumab.

The rearrangement uses TRBV29-1 and TRBJ1-3; no clear D. V was pared by 3 bases and J by 4 bases, with 13 bases between. From germline, CDR1 is SQVTM and CDR2 ANQGSEA. The CDR3 has 14 amino acids. This CDR3 reads CSVDEQMKGNTIYF. The CDR3 nucleotides are TGCAGCGTTGATGAACAGATGAAAGGAAACACCATATATTTT. Filled out from reference TRBV29-1 and TRBJ1-3, the complete variable domain reads SAVISQKPSRDICQRGTSLTIQCQVDSQVTMMFWYRQQPGQSLTLIATANQGSEATYESGFVIDKFPISRPNLTFSTLTVSNMSPEDSSIYLCSVDEQMKGNTIYFGEGSWLTVV.

This clone came up a few times. The chain has TRBV11-2 and TRBJ1-6; the D is unclear. This CDR3 has 15 amino acids. CDR1 is SGHAT and CDR2 is FQNNGV in the germline V gene. Trimming left V 1 base short and J 6 bases short, with 10 bases between. CDR3 DNA: TGTGCCAGCAGCTTAGTTGGGCCCGGTAATTCACCCCTCCACTTT. It is translated as CASSLVGPGNSPLHF.